A selection of T cell receptor beta chains follows, all from one sample in a study of shared clonotypes between healthy human individuals. The method was immunoSEQ multiplex PCR; TCRdb's version includes in-frame clones alone and lacks a portion of them. This sample has about 510,000 clones, with approximately 95% found just once. The sample consisted of naive CD4+ T cells sorted from blood. Receptors were obtained from a woman in her twenties or thirties in good health. Both conserved end residues are part of each CDR3. Fields, in order: clone size, J gene, V gene, CDR3 protein. Some rows mark clone size as missing; the rest say once, few, many or name a class of expanded clone.

.	TRBJ1-5	TRBV28	CASSLAERQPQHF
.	TRBJ2-5	TRBV27	CASGQGVGETQYF
.	TRBJ2-3	TRBV5-1	CASSFQAGGGDTQYF
.	TRBJ2-7	TRBV18	CASSVTTGSHEQYF
.	TRBJ2-3	TRBV28	CASRGGQVLTDTQYF
.	TRBJ1-5	TRBV19	CASTPLPPGVGQPQHF
.	TRBJ2-1	TRBV30	CAWNFDRTGVTNEQFF
once	TRBJ1-3	TRBV30	CAWSVDPTRNTIYF
.	TRBJ2-7	TRBV6-5	CASSPGTGAEQYF
.	TRBJ1-6	TRBV28	CAVAGGNSPLHF
.	TRBJ2-7	TRBV5-4	CASSLGGTSVYEQYF
.	TRBJ2-1	TRBV11-2	CASSLDRSEQFF
.	TRBJ2-3	TRBV28	CASSGKPDTQYF
once	TRBJ2-1	TRBV29-1	CSVTPPVSTYNEQFF
.	TRBJ2-7	TRBV19	CASSAGGPNEQYF
.	TRBJ1-5	TRBV23-1	CASTKVDRGDQPQHF
.	TRBJ2-7	TRBV6-5	CASRSATDEQYF
.	TRBJ1-1	TRBV7-3	CASSLQGGMNTEAFF
.	TRBJ1-1	TRBV18	CASSDRPNTEAFF
.	TRBJ2-2	TRBV9	CASSVAIREGTGELFF
.	TRBJ2-7	TRBV5-1	CASSLVGLSGEQYF
.	TRBJ1-4	TRBV2	CASTGQGSSTNEKLFF
.	TRBJ1-2	TRBV12-5	CASGLGTSQGPLYGYTF
.	TRBJ2-7	TRBV14	CASSQVAGGSYEQYF
few	TRBJ1-2	TRBV29-1	CSVGGTAVGGYTF
once	TRBJ1-1	TRBV29-1	CTSLPRLSNTEAFF
.	TRBJ2-5	TRBV11-2	CASSLGRGRADQTQYF
.	TRBJ2-5	TRBV6-5	CASGNPGETQYF
.	TRBJ2-7	TRBV2	CASTPGVDPYEQYF
.	TRBJ1-4	TRBV15	CATSRDRANEKLFF
.	TRBJ1-1	TRBV28	CASSLLLGGAFF
once	.	TRBV6-5	CASRTGTSKYEQYF
.	TRBJ2-5	TRBV27	CASSPVWATHQETQYF
once	TRBJ2-2	TRBV19	CASSIAVGRVNTGELFF
.	TRBJ2-7	TRBV6-6	CARVSEQYF
.	TRBJ2-7	TRBV6-6	CASSPVDREVKQYF
.	TRBJ2-7	TRBV5-1	CASSPELAGGTYEQYF
.	TRBJ2-1	TRBV5-1	CASSFSAEQANEQFF
.	TRBJ1-6	TRBV4-1	CASSQAAGQGAGNSPLHF
once	TRBJ2-7	TRBV5-1	CASSLRTGGSNEQYF
.	TRBJ1-5	TRBV28	CASTYSNQPQHF
.	TRBJ2-3	TRBV18	CASSLGHADTQYF
.	TRBJ2-3	TRBV28	CASWTSAADTQYF
.	TRBJ1-5	TRBV10-2	CASSERDQPQHF
.	TRBJ2-3	TRBV6-1	CASSEFVQFTDTQYF
.	TRBJ1-5	TRBV2	CASSVDSRSNQPQHF
.	TRBJ2-1	TRBV5-1	CASSPVAGGMNNEQFF
.	TRBJ2-1	TRBV28	CASSPHVSVGQFF
.	TRBJ1-4	TRBV7-8	CASSLGGRNEKLFF
.	TRBJ1-5	TRBV11-3	CASSPNPNQPQHF
once	TRBJ2-1	TRBV1	CTSSPGTSGYNEQFF
.	TRBJ2-5	TRBV27	CASSLSGQWKTQYF
.	TRBJ2-7	TRBV6-6	CASSYGVPYEQYF